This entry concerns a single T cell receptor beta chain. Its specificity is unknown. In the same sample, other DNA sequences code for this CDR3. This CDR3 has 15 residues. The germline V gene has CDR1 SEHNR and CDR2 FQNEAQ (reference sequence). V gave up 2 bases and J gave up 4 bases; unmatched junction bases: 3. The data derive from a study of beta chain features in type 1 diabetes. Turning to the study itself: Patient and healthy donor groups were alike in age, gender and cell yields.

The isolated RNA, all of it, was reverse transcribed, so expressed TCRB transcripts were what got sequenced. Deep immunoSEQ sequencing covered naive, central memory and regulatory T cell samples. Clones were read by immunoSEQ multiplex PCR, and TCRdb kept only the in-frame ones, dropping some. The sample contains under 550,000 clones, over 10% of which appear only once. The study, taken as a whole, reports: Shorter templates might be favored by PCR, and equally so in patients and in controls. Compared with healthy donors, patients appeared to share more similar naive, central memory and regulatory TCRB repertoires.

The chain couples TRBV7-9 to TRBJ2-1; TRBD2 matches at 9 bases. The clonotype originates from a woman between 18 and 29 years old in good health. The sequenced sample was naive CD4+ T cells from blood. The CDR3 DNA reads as TGTGCCAGCAGCTTACTAGCGGGACAATACAATGAGCAGTTCTTC. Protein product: CASSLLAGQYNEQFF.